The 31 T cell receptor beta chains in this list originate from one sample, sequenced in a study of T-cell reconstitution after alpha-beta-depleted transplantation in children. TCRbeta library construction was performed incorporating unique molecular identifiers. TCRdb re-derived calls from the PCR reads in MiXCR, one entry per CDR3 protein. In the table there are approximately 340,000 distinct CDR3 sequences, over 9% of which are singletons. The specimen comprised PBMCs from the stem cell graft donor, sampled from the stem cell graft. These receptors all stem from a human donor who donated a stem cell graft to a child with acute lymphoblastic leukemia.

The chain couples TRBV28 to TRBJ2-7, with TRBD2 as a possible D gene (5 bases). Trimming took off 2 bases at V and 4 bases at J, with 12 bases between the two ends. Germline CDR1 and CDR2: MDHEN and SYDVKM. The CDR3 covers 14 residues. This chain's CDR3 is CASSLKEAGYEQYF. The CDR3 region has the DNA TGTGCCAGCAGTTTAAAGGAGGCCGGTTACGAGCAGTACTTC.

V usage is TRBV29-1 and J usage is TRBJ2-1, with 8 nucleotides matching TRBD1. The CDR3 runs to 14 residues. Germline CDR1 and CDR2: SQVTM and ANQGSEA. The V segment lost 1 base and the J segment 8 bases; nucleotides outside the gene matches: 7. CDR3 DNA: TGCAGCGTTGAAGGGACAGGGAGGATCGATGAGCAGTTCTTC. This translates into CSVEGTGRIDEQFF.

This clonotype was counted a few times. The chain carries TRBV20-1 and TRBJ2-5; D might be TRBD1 (7 bases). The CDR3 loop spans 15 amino acids. CDR1 is DFQATT, CDR2 SNEGSKA, per germline (reference sequence). Trimming shortened V by 2 bases and J by 4 bases, and 17 bases separated the two germline ends. CDR3 sequence (DNA): TGCAGTGCTAGAAACAGGGGAGGTATCAGAGAGACCCAGTACTTC. It specifies CSARNRGGIRETQYF.

The chain recombines TRBV28 with TRBJ2-5; D is perhaps TRBD2 (7 bases). Trimming removed 8 bases from V and 0 bases from J, with 25 bases in between. Germline CDR1 reads MDHEN; CDR2 reads SYDVKM. CDR3 length: 18 amino acids. CDR3 amino acids: CASCPLGGASYYQETQYF. The CDR3 coding sequence is TGTGCCAGCTGCCCCCTGGGGGGGGCGAGCTATTACCAAGAGACCCAGTACTTC.

The genes are TRBV6-1 and TRBJ2-2, with D perhaps matching TRBD1 (6 bases). CDR1 and CDR2 from the germline V gene are MNHNS and SASEGT. Trimming took off 7 bases at V and 2 bases at J, with 20 bases between the two ends. This CDR3 has 17 residues. Here the CDR3 reads CASTRSTGLGNTGELFF. The CDR3 DNA reads as TGTGCCAGCACCCGGAGTACAGGGTTAGGAAACACCGGGGAGCTGTTTTTT.

This clonotype has a handful of counts. V is TRBV7-9 and J is TRBJ2-7; no definite D call. The CDR3 length is 16 residues. CDR1 and CDR2 (germline): SEHNR, FQNEAQ (reference sequence). Trimming stripped 4 bases from V and 3 bases from J, with 19 bases between. CDR3 DNA sequence: TGTGCCAGCAGCTCTAGTGCAAAACCCAGTTACTACGAGCAGTACTTC. Amino acids: CASSSSAKPSYYEQYF.

The V and J genes are TRBV7-9 and TRBJ2-7; 9 bases agree with TRBD1. Germline trimming cut 6 bases from V and 7 bases from J; bases unmatched to any gene: 10. Germline assignment: CDR1 SEHNR and CDR2 FQNEAQ (reference sequence). CDR3 size: 14 residues. The CDR3 loop reads CASRAGTGTGEQYF. The CDR3 DNA reads as TGTGCCAGCAGGGCCGGGACAGGGACGGGGGAGCAGTACTTC.

This clonotype was seen only a few times. The gene calls are TRBV12-3 or TRBV12-4 and TRBJ1-5, with TRBD1 as a possible D gene (5 bases). V was trimmed by 1 base and J by 4 bases, leaving 17 bases between them. This CDR3 has 17 residues. CDR3 coding DNA: TGTGCCAGCAGTTTAGGGGGAGGGGCAGGGTTAAATCAGCCCCAGCATTTT. Translation gives CASSLGGGAGLNQPQHF.

The chain carries TRBV20-1 and TRBJ2-7; 11 bases are a match to TRBD2. Germline V gives CDR1 DFQATT, CDR2 SNEGSKA (reference sequence). The CDR3 length is 14 residues. The V segment lost 6 bases and the J segment 3 bases; nucleotides outside the gene matches: 7. CDR3 DNA sequence: TGCAGTGCGCGAATAGCGGGAGGGTTCTACGAGCAGTACTTC. Translation gives CSARIAGGFYEQYF.

A few counts support this clonotype. The chain links TRBV5-1 to TRBJ2-1, with 9 bases aligning to TRBD2. The CDR3 totals 14 residues. The junction had 7 bases not matched to a gene; V was cut back by 4 bases and J by 8 bases. The germline CDR1 and CDR2 sequences are SGHRS and YFSETQ. CDR3 sequence (DNA): TGCGCCAGCAGCCGAGGGACTAGCCCTGATGAGCAGTTCTTC. Encoded protein: CASSRGTSPDEQFF. Filled out from reference TRBV5-1 and TRBJ2-1, the complete variable domain reads KAGVTQTPRYLIKTRGQQVTLSCSPISGHRSVSWYQQTPGQGLQFLFEYFSETQRNKGNFPGRFSGRQFSNSRSEMNVSTLELGDSALYLCASSRGTSPDEQFFGPGTRLTVL.

Many counts were recorded for this clonotype. The chain joins TRBV5-5 to TRBJ2-1, with TRBD1 matching over 7 bases. Germline loops: CDR1 SGHKS, CDR2 YYEKEE (reference sequence). The CDR3 runs 15 residues. The J segment lost 4 bases and the V segment lost 0 bases, leaving 4 bases of the junction unmatched. CDR3 sequence (DNA): TGTGCCAGCAGCTTGGCCCCGACAGGGTACAATGAGCAGTTCTTC. Amino acid sequence: CASSLAPTGYNEQFF.

The chain uses TRBV5-5 and TRBJ2-7; no clear D gene. Per germline, CDR1 SGHKS and CDR2 YYEKEE (reference sequence). The CDR3 runs to 13 residues. V lost 4 bases to trimming and J lost 3 bases, with 11 bases between them. Here the CDR3 DNA reads TGTGCCAGCAGCGTAGTCAAGGACTACGAGCAGTACTTC. Translation gives CASSVVKDYEQYF.

In this sample, this clonotype turned up many times. The J gene is TRBJ2-3, the V gene TRBV20-1, with 9 bases that match TRBD2. The CDR3 covers 14 residues. Germline V lookup: CDR1 DFQATT, CDR2 SNEGSKA (reference sequence). V was pared by 8 bases and J by 0 bases, with 6 bases of the junction left unmatched. The DNA of the CDR3 is TGCAGTCTTCACGGACTAGCGAGCACAGATACGCAGTATTTT. It codes for CSLHGLASTDTQYF.

This clonotype was seen a handful of times. The V gene is TRBV27, the J gene TRBJ2-3; D unclear. Trimming removed 6 bases at V and 0 bases at J, with 10 bases between. Germline V lookup: CDR1 MNHEY, CDR2 SMNVEV (reference sequence). The CDR3 has 14 residues. The CDR3 nucleotides are TGTGCCAGCAGCCCTCTCGACAGCACAGATACGCAGTATTTT. It specifies CASSPLDSTDTQYF.

There are many counts of this clonotype. The CDR3 nucleotides read TGTGCCAGCAGTGATATCGGGAGAGGAGCAGATACGCAGTATTTT. Amino acid sequence: CASSDIGRGADTQYF. The rearrangement uses TRBV2 and TRBJ2-3, with a weak D call TRBD2 (6 bases). The CDR3 consists of 15 residues. Trimming cost V 3 bases and J 4 bases, with 14 bases left between them. The germline CDR1 and CDR2 sequences are SNHLY and FYNNEI.

The sample holds a few counts of this clonotype. The rearrangement uses TRBV5-1 and TRBJ1-1; no reliable D call. Trimming left V 0 bases short and J 3 bases short, with 6 bases between. Germline CDR1 and CDR2: SGHRS and YFSETQ. The CDR3 sequence is 13 residues long. The CDR3 is CASSLVQDTEAFF. The CDR3 nucleotides are TGCGCCAGCAGCTTGGTTCAGGACACTGAAGCTTTCTTT.

The rearrangement joins TRBV6-5 to TRBJ2-2; 8 bases are a match to TRBD1. The junction had 6 bases not matched to a gene; V was cut back by 0 bases and J by 6 bases. This CDR3 is built from 16 residues. The germline CDR1 and CDR2 sequences are MNHEY and SVGAGI. This chain's CDR3 is CASSYSVRGPSGELFF. CDR3 coding DNA: TGTGCCAGCAGTTACTCGGTCAGGGGGCCTTCCGGGGAGCTGTTTTTT.

This chain links TRBV5-1 with TRBJ2-3; D is possibly TRBD1 (6 bases). V was cut by 1 base and J by 0 bases, with 15 bases left in between. The CDR3 length is 17 residues. CDR1 and CDR2 from the germline V gene are SGHRS and YFSETQ. The CDR3 sequence is CASSLSPGVGSTDTQYF. The CDR3 region has the DNA TGCGCCAGCAGCTTGTCGCCAGGGGTGGGCAGCACAGATACGCAGTATTTT. The variable domain in full, completed from reference TRBV5-1 and TRBJ2-3, reads KAGVTQTPRYLIKTRGQQVTLSCSPISGHRSVSWYQQTPGQGLQFLFEYFSETQRNKGNFPGRFSGRQFSNSRSEMNVSTLELGDSALYLCASSLSPGVGSTDTQYFGPGTRLTVL.

This sequence joins TRBV7-8 and TRBJ1-2; no reliable D call. With 1 base removed from V and 8 bases from J, the gap between germline ends came to 8 bases. The CDR3 covers 12 residues. Germline CDR1 reads SGHVS; CDR2 reads FQNEAQ. The DNA for the CDR3 is TGTGCCAGCAGCTTAGATCACGGGGGCTACACCTTC. Translation gives CASSLDHGGYTF.

This chain uses TRBV7-9 with TRBJ2-3; 10 bases align to TRBD2. Germline trimming cut 5 bases from V and 2 bases from J; bases unmatched to any gene: 10. The CDR3 covers 17 residues. Germline lookup yields CDR1 SEHNR and CDR2 FQNEAQ (reference sequence). CDR3: CASSKTSGLLLTDTQYF. In nucleotides, the CDR3 is TGTGCCAGCAGCAAGACTAGCGGGCTCCTCCTCACAGATACGCAGTATTTT. Looking up the rest from reference TRBV7-9 and TRBJ2-3 gives the full variable domain: DTGVSQNPRHKITKRGQNVTFRCDPISEHNRLYWYRQTLGQGPEFLTYFQNEAQLEKSRLLSDRFSAERPKGSFSTLEIQRTEQGDSAMYLCASSKTSGLLLTDTQYFGPGTRLTVL.

The chain is built from TRBV4-2 and TRBJ2-5, with 9 bases identical to TRBD2. The ends lost 1 base at V and 4 bases at J; junction bases unmatched: 7. CDR3 length: 16 amino acids. The V gene's germline CDR1 is LGHNA and CDR2 YNFKEQ. CDR3 nucleotide sequence: TGTGCCAGCAGCCAAGCCGGCGGGAGGGCTTTAGAGACCCAGTACTTC. Translation: CASSQAGGRALETQYF.

This clonotype was seen repeatedly, ten times or more. The J gene is TRBJ2-3, the V gene TRBV12-3 or TRBV12-4; TRBD2 agrees at 8 bases. This CDR3 is built from 16 residues. The ends lost 5 bases at V and 3 bases at J; junction bases unmatched: 10. Written as DNA, the CDR3 is TGTGCCAGCAGTCTGGGGGGACTAGGGAGGACAGATACGCAGTATTTT. This sequence encodes CASSLGGLGRTDTQYF.

The rearrangement joins TRBV9 to TRBJ2-2, with 8 bases aligning to TRBD2. The length of the CDR3 is 18 residues. Per germline, CDR1 SGDLS and CDR2 YYNGEE. Unmatched junction bases numbered 9, after V lost 0 bases and J lost 2 bases. The CDR3 sequence: CASSVATGGQVNTGELFF. For the CDR3, the DNA is TGTGCCAGCAGCGTAGCCACGGGGGGGCAGGTAAACACCGGGGAGCTGTTTTTT.

The chain has TRBV3-1 and TRBJ2-5; D is undetermined. Deletions cut 7 bases from V and 5 bases from J, with 17 bases between. The germline V gene encodes CDR1 LGHDT and CDR2 YNNKEL (reference sequence). CDR3 length: 14 amino acids. The CDR3 DNA sequence: TGTGCCAGCATCAAAGGTGGCGCCGGGGAGACCCAGTACTTC. As protein: CASIKGGAGETQYF.

This chain joins TRBV28 and TRBJ2-1, with TRBD2 matching over 14 bases. V lost 5 bases and J lost 8; bases outside the gene matches: 2. This CDR3 spans 14 amino acids. Looked up from germline, CDR1 is MDHEN and CDR2 is SYDVKM. The CDR3 DNA follows: TGTGCCAGCAGTGGGACTAGCGGGAGTGATGAGCAGTTCTTC. Protein sequence: CASSGTSGSDEQFF.

This clonotype has a handful of counts. This chain joins TRBV29-1 and TRBJ2-1; 8 nucleotides align to TRBD2. The trim removed 0 bases at V and 6 bases at J, leaving 22 bases unmatched. The CDR3 totals 20 residues. The germline V gene encodes CDR1 SQVTM and CDR2 ANQGSEA. The CDR3: CSVEDRVLGVRGRRGNEQFF. In DNA, the CDR3 is TGCAGCGTTGAAGATCGGGTGTTAGGGGTCCGCGGGAGGCGAGGCAATGAGCAGTTCTTC.

In this sample, this clonotype turned up many times. J is TRBJ1-1 and V is TRBV6-2 or TRBV6-3; unclear D gene. The CDR3 has 14 amino acids. Per the germline V gene, CDR1 is MNHEY and CDR2 is SVGEGT. V lost 6 bases, J lost 0 bases, and 11 bases lay in between. The CDR3 reads CASSRGIMNTEAFF. In DNA, the CDR3 is TGTGCCAGCAGCCGAGGGATTATGAACACTGAAGCTTTCTTT.

The chain joins TRBV7-2 to TRBJ2-1; 7 bases are shared with TRBD2. The CDR3 has 15 amino acids. Germline V gene lookup returns CDR1 SGHTA and CDR2 FQGNSA. After removal of 5 bases from V and 6 bases from J, the junction contained 10 bases not matched to a gene. In DNA, the CDR3 is TGTGCCAGCAGCCCGGCGGGTGGGAGGGGCAATGAGCAGTTCTTC. Translating it yields CASSPAGGRGNEQFF.

This clonotype was picked up many times. The CDR3 is CASSQVPNSPLHF. Here the CDR3 DNA reads TGTGCCAGCAGCCAAGTACCCAATTCACCCCTCCACTTT. The chain links TRBV3-1 to TRBJ1-6, with D uncertain. The germline gives CDR1 LGHDT, CDR2 YNNKEL (reference sequence). Trimming took off 1 base at V and 7 bases at J, with 5 bases between the two ends. The length of the CDR3 is 13 residues.

The CDR3 DNA follows: TGTGCCAGCAGGAACCGGGACAGTTTTTACAATGAGCAGTTCTTC. It specifies CASRNRDSFYNEQFF. The chain carries TRBV6-1 and TRBJ2-1, with 7 bases aligning to TRBD1. Germline V gives CDR1 MNHNS, CDR2 SASEGT. The CDR3 has 15 amino acids. V shed 6 bases, J shed 4 bases, and the junction held 9 bases outside the gene matches.

This clonotype has only a few counts. The V and J genes are TRBV7-3 and TRBJ2-7; no clear D gene. The CDR3 is 12 amino acids. V dropped 4 bases and J dropped 7 bases, with 11 bases sitting between them. CDR1 SGHTA and CDR2 FQGTGA come from the germline V gene. The CDR3: CASSSLQGEQYF. DNA for the CDR3: TGTGCCAGCAGCTCCCTACAAGGGGAGCAGTACTTC.